What follows is one TCR beta chain and its context. As processed by the authors: Reference gene primer amplification yielded estimated nucleated cell counts. The assay was immunoSEQ multiplex PCR, and TCRdb's table has in-frame clones only and misses some. V, J and clone size are those of that table, while D and trimming were read from the DNA. The sample contains approximately 450,000 clones, 75% to 90% of which appear only once. This record belongs to a study of blood T cell repertoires in COVID-19. Study context: The origin of the acute and convalescent COVID-19 samples was the United States, Italy and Spain. The analysed material was cDNA or gDNA that came from T cells, B-cell-depleted T cells, or PBMCs.

The CDR3 extends over 11 amino acids. The sample taken for sequencing was peripheral blood. The clonotype was recovered from a woman under 40 with acute or convalescent COVID-19. This chain uses TRBV21-1 with TRBJ2-5; TRBD2, the table's D call, lacks a check against the DNA. TRBV21-1 is termed a pseudogene. CDR3 region: CASSIVETQYF. As DNA, the CDR3 is TGTGCCAGCAGCATCGTAGAGACCCAGTACTTC.